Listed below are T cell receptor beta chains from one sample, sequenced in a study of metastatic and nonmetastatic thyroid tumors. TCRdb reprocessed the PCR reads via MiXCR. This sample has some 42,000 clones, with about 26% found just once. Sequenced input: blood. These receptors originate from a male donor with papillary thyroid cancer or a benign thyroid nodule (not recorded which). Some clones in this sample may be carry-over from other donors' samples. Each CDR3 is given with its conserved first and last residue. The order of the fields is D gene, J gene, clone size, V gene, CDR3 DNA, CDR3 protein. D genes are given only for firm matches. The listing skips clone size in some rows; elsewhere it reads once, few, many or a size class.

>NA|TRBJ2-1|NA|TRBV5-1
TGCGCCAGCAAACAGGGAGTAGGCAATGAGCAGTTCTTC
CASKQGVGNEQFF
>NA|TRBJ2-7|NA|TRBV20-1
TGCAGTGCTAGGACGCCCTCCAGCTCCTACGAGCAGTACTTC
CSARTPSSSYEQYF
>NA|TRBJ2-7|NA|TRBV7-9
TGTGCCAGCAGCCCCACCTCCTACGAGCAGTACTTC
CASSPTSYEQYF
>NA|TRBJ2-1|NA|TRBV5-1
TGCGCCAGCAGTACGATTCAGGGGAGCAATGAGCAGTTCTTC
CASSTIQGSNEQFF
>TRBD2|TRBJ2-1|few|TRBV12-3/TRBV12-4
TGTGCCAGCAGTCACACTAGCGGGAGTTACAATGAGCAGTTCTTC
CASSHTSGSYNEQFF
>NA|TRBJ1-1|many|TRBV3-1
TGTGCCAGTAAGACAGAAATGAACACTGAAGCTTTCTTT
CASKTEMNTEAFF
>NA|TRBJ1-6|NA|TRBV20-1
TGCAGTGCCCCATTGGACAGAACGGGTTCACCCCTCCACTTT
CSAPLDRTGSPLHF
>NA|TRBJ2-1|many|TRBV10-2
TGCGCCAGCAGTGAGTTTTCAGGATACAATGAGCAGTTCTTC
CASSEFSGYNEQFF
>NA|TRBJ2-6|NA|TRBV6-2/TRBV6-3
TGTGCCAGCAGTTACCTCCCGGGCTCTGGGGCCAACGTCCTGACTTTC
CASSYLPGSGANVLTF
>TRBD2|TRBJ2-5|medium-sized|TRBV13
TGTGCCAGCAGCTGGAAAGGGTGGCGGGAGGGCCGAGGGAGAGAGACCCAGTACTTC
CASSWKGWREGRGRETQYF
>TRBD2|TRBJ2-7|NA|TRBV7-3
TGTGCCAGCAGTCCAATAGCGGGAGGGAAGTACGAGCAGTACTTC
CASSPIAGGKYEQYF
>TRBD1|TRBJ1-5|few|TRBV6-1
TGTGCCATTCAAGCCGGGACAGGGATCTATAGCAATCAGCCCCAGCATTTT
CAIQAGTGIYSNQPQHF
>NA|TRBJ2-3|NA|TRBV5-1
TGCGCCAGCAGCTTTGGGTCAGGGCCAGATACGCAGTATTTT
CASSFGSGPDTQYF
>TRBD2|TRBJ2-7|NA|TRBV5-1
TGCGCCAGCAGCTTGGACGGGAGGGGTCTAAAACAGTACTTC
CASSLDGRGLKQYF
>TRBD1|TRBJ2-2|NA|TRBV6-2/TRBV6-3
TGTGCCAGCAGTACCTCGACAGGGACGAACACCGGGGAGCTGTTTTTT
CASSTSTGTNTGELFF
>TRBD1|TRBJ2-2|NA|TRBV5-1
TGCGCCAGCAGCTTGAGGACAGGGCCCGAGGGTGGGGAGCTGTTTTTT
CASSLRTGPEGGELFF
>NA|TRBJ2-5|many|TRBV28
TGTGCCAGCAGTTTAATCCGGGACATTGAAGAGACCCAGTACTTC
CASSLIRDIEETQYF
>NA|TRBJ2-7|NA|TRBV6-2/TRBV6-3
TGTGCCATCAGCCGGGGGCTCGAGCAGTACTTC
CAISRGLEQYF
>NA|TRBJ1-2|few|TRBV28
TGTGCCAGCATCCTTGGGGGCAGAAACTATGGCTACACCTTC
CASILGGRNYGYTF
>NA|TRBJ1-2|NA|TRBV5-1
TGCGCCAGCAGCTTGGGGAACTATGGCTACACCTTC
CASSLGNYGYTF
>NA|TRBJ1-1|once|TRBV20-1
TGCAGGTCTCCAGGGTCTGGGAGAACTGAAGCTTTCTTT
CRSPGSGRTEAFF
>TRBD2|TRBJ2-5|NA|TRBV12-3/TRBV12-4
TGTGCCAGCAGCCCCTACACCGGGACTAGCGCCGCGAGTCTGTTCTTC
CASSPYTGTSAASLFF
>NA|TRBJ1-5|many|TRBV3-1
TGTGCCAGCAGCCAGGGGGTTTGGCAGCCCCAGCATTTT
CASSQGVWQPQHF
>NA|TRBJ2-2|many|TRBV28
TGTGCCAGCAGTTCGGACAAATGGGGGGAGTACCCCGGGGAGCTGTTTTTT
CASSSDKWGEYPGELFF
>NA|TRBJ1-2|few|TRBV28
TGTGCCAGCAGTTTCACAGGGACTATAAGCTACACCTTC
CASSFTGTISYTF
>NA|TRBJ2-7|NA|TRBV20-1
TGCAGTGCTAGAGAGTCGCGGTCCTACGAGCAGTACTTC
CSARESRSYEQYF
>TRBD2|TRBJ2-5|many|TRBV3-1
TGTGCCAGCAGCCTTATAGCGGGAGTCGGGGAGACCCAGTACTTC
CASSLIAGVGETQYF
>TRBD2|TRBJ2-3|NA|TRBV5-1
TGCGCCAGCAGCTTGGCCCTGGCTAGCGGGACAGATACGCAGTATTTT
CASSLALASGTDTQYF
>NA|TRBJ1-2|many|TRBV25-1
TGTGCCAGCAGTGATGTACAGGTTTATGGCTACACCTTC
CASSDVQVYGYTF
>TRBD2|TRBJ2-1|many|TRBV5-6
TGTGCCAGCAGCTCCGTAGCGGGCTCAATCAATGAGCAGTTCTTC
CASSSVAGSINEQFF
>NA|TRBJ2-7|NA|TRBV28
TGTGCCAGCAGTTTTCGGTACGAGCAGTACTTC
CASSFRYEQYF
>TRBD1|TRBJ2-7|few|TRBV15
TGTGCCACCAGCAGAGGTGGGACAGGGGGCTCCTACGAGCAGTACTTC
CATSRGGTGGSYEQYF
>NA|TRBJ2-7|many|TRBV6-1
TGTGCCAGCACCCGCAGGGTAGGTTCCGAGCAGTACTTC
CASTRRVGSEQYF
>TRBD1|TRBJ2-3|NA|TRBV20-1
TGCAGTGCTTTCCCCGGGACAGGGGGACGCACAGATACGCAGTATTTT
CSAFPGTGGRTDTQYF
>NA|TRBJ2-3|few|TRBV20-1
TGCAGTGCTAGATCCTTGCTGGATACGCAGTATTTT
CSARSLLDTQYF